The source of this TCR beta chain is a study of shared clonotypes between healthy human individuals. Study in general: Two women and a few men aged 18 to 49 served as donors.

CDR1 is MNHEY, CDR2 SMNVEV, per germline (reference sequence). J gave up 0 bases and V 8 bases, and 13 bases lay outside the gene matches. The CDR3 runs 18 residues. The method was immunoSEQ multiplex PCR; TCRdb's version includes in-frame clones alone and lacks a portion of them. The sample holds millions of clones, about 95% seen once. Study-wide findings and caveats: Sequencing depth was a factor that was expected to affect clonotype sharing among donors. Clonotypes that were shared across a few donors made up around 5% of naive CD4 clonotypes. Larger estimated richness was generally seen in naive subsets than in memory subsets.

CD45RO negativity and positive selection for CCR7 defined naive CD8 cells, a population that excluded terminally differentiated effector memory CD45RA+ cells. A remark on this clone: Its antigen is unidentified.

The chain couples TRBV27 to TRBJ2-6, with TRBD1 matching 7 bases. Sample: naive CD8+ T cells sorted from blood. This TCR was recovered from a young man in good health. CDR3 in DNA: TGTGCCAGCGGACCCCACAGGGGAGTAAGCTCTGGGGCCAACGTCCTGACTTTC. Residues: CASGPHRGVSSGANVLTF.